A single T cell receptor (beta chain) is shown here with its context. No antigen is known for it. The primer mix had 60 Vbeta and 13 Jbeta primers. Assay used: immunoSEQ multiplex PCR; TCRdb lists only in-frame clones, some missing. The sample shows 170,000 or so clones, over 70% of them seen only once. This sample was taken from a study of cytomegalovirus exposure and HLA in healthy donors. Notes on the study in general: Reportedly, a later analysis found an Asian-associated ancestry cluster had fewer N-insertions than the roughly 700-donor mean.

The germline gives CDR1 MNHEY, CDR2 SMNVEV (reference sequence). The CDR3 is made up of 15 amino acids. J lost 3 bases, V lost 6 bases, and 10 bases had no gene match. V and J are TRBV27 and TRBJ2-7, with 8 bases fitting TRBD2. Sample: PBMCs. The receptor's source is a woman under 40 in good health and CMV-seropositive. The CDR3 region is CASRLTSGAYYEQYF. The CDR3 DNA sequence: TGTGCCAGCAGGTTAACTAGCGGTGCCTACTACGAGCAGTACTTC.